These 14 T cell receptor beta chains originate from one sample sequenced in a study of blood T cell repertoires in COVID-19. The data were produced by immunoSEQ multiplex PCR, yet TCRdb's version contains in-frame clones alone and is incomplete. Among hundreds of thousands of clones listed, roughly nine tenths were seen once. The sample taken for sequencing was peripheral blood. The receptors were gathered from a middle-aged man with acute or convalescent COVID-19.

The chain links TRBV25-1 to TRBJ2-1; 9 positions agree with TRBD1. Germline V gene lookup returns CDR1 MGHDK and CDR2 SYGVNS. CDR3 length: 14 amino acids. V shed 7 bases and J 4 bases; nucleotides not matched to a gene: 5. CDR3 sequence reads: CASKRTGDYNEQFF. The CDR3 coding sequence is TGTGCCAGCAAACGGACAGGGGATTACAATGAGCAGTTCTTC. Variable domain in full (rest from reference TRBV25-1 and TRBJ2-1): EADIYQTPRYLVIGTGKKITLECSQTMGHDKMYWYQQDPGMELHLIHYSYGVNSTEKGDLSSESTVSRIRTEHFPLTLESARPSHTSQYLCASKRTGDYNEQFFGPGTRLTVL.

The chain links TRBV4-1 to TRBJ1-5; D might be TRBD1 (6 bases). V was clipped by 3 bases and J by 2 bases, with 11 bases between them. The CDR3 is 15 residues long. Germline loops: CDR1 MGHRA, CDR2 YSYEKL. The CDR3: CASSHVQGRNQPQHF. DNA for the CDR3: TGCGCCAGCAGCCATGTACAGGGCCGCAATCAGCCCCAGCATTTT.

The chain carries TRBV28 and TRBJ1-2; D may be TRBD1 (6 bases). Per the germline V gene, CDR1 is MDHEN and CDR2 is SYDVKM. The CDR3 sequence is 12 residues long. V was cut by 5 bases and J by 8 bases, with 12 bases left in between. Here the CDR3 reads CASSTTTGGYTF. CDR3 DNA: TGTGCCAGCAGTACTACTACAGGGGGCTACACCTTC.

This rearrangement joins TRBV28 to TRBJ1-2; D perhaps matches TRBD1 (6 bases). CDR3 size: 12 residues. V was pared by 7 bases and J by 8 bases, with 14 bases between. CDR1 and CDR2 (germline): MDHEN, SYDVKM. DNA of the CDR3: TGTGCCAGCACCCCGGACAGCCGGGGCTACACCTTC. It translates to CASTPDSRGYTF.

This chain joins TRBV23-1 and TRBJ2-1, with unresolved D. TRBV23-1 is an ORF; its function is uncertain. V gave up 3 bases and J gave up 3 bases, with 18 bases separating them. The CDR3 is 17 residues long. The CDR3 spells CASSHHDGSVNYNEQFF. CDR3 nucleotides: TGCGCCAGCAGTCATCACGACGGGTCGGTGAACTACAATGAGCAGTTCTTC.

The V and J genes are TRBV29-1 and TRBJ1-4; unclear D gene. CDR1 SQVTM and CDR2 ANQGSEA come from the germline V gene. This CDR3 contains 12 residues. The germline V and J ends were trimmed by 5 bases and 6 bases, with 10 bases remaining between them. CDR3 sequence reads: CSVRGWDEKLFF. The DNA for the CDR3 is TGCAGCGTTCGAGGGTGGGATGAAAAACTGTTTTTT.

The J gene is TRBJ2-1, the V gene TRBV5-1; TRBD1 agrees at 9 bases. The J segment lost 6 bases and the V segment lost 6 bases, leaving 7 bases of the junction unmatched. This CDR3 region has 14 residues. Germline V lookup: CDR1 SGHRS, CDR2 YFSETQ. CDR3 amino acids: CASNTGGDSNEQFF. The CDR3 coding sequence is TGCGCCAGCAATACAGGGGGCGATTCCAATGAGCAGTTCTTC.

The chain links TRBV21-1 to TRBJ2-7; TRBD1 is the table's D call and was not checked against the DNA. TRBV21-1 is an annotated pseudogene. This CDR3 is 15 amino acids long. The CDR3 reads CASNLPGQGGYEQYF. CDR3 nucleotides: TGTGCCAGCAACCTACCGGGACAAGGGGGCTACGAGCAGTACTTC.

The chain is built from TRBV13 and TRBJ2-7, with a tentative D call TRBD1 (6 bases). Germline V gene sequence: CDR1 PRHDT, CDR2 FYEKMQ (reference sequence). This CDR3 contains 14 residues. Trimming left V 7 bases short and J 3 bases short, with 16 bases between. In DNA form, the CDR3 reads TGTGCCAGCACCGACGACAGGATAAACTACGAGCAGTACTTC. It translates to CASTDDRINYEQYF.

The V and J genes are TRBV18 and TRBJ1-3, with TRBD1 identical over 10 bases. Germline lookup yields CDR1 KGHSH and CDR2 LQKENI. This CDR3 comprises 15 residues. V lost 6 bases and J lost 3; bases outside the gene matches: 5. The CDR3, as DNA: TGTGCCAGCTCGTCGACAGGGGGCATTGGAAACACCATATATTTT. It codes for CASSSTGGIGNTIYF. The variable domain in full, with the rest retrieved from reference TRBV18 and TRBJ1-3, is NAGVMQNPRHLVRRRGQEARLRCSPMKGHSHVYWYRQLPEEGLKFMVYLQKENIIDESGMPKERFSAEFPKEGPSILRIQQVVRGDSAAYFCASSSTGGIGNTIYFGEGSWLTVV.

CDR3 nucleotide sequence: TGCGCCAGCAGCTTTGACAGATTATCCTACGAGCAGTACTTC. Its protein product is CASSFDRLSYEQYF. The rearrangement joins TRBV5-1 to TRBJ2-7, with D perhaps matching TRBD1 (5 bases). This CDR3 spans 14 amino acids. Per the germline V gene, CDR1 is SGHRS and CDR2 is YFSETQ. V was pared by 2 bases and J by 1 base, with 10 bases between. The complete variable domain, with remaining parts taken from reference TRBV5-1 and TRBJ2-7, reads KAGVTQTPRYLIKTRGQQVTLSCSPISGHRSVSWYQQTPGQGLQFLFEYFSETQRNKGNFPGRFSGRQFSNSRSEMNVSTLELGDSALYLCASSFDRLSYEQYFGPGTRLTVT.

The rearrangement uses TRBV9 and TRBJ2-5; D possibly corresponds to TRBD1 (5 bases). Trimming shortened V by 3 bases and J by 7 bases, and 19 bases separated the two germline ends. The CDR3 sequence is 15 residues long. The germline CDR1 and CDR2 sequences are SGDLS and YYNGEE. The CDR3 loop is CASSDNDRPQGTQYF. The CDR3 DNA reads TGTGCCAGCAGCGATAACGACCGTCCCCAGGGGACCCAGTACTTC.

Worth noting for this clone: The same CDR3 can be traced to other DNA sequences in this sample. The chain links TRBV27 to TRBJ2-7; 7 bases are shared with TRBD2. This CDR3 contains 13 residues. Trimming removed 3 bases from V and 4 bases from J; junction bases left unmatched: 3. Germline lookup yields CDR1 MNHEY and CDR2 SMNVEV (reference sequence). Here the CDR3 reads CASSFGGGYEQYF. In DNA form, the CDR3 reads TGTGCCAGCAGTTTTGGCGGGGGTTACGAGCAGTACTTC.

There are a few counts of this clone. The chain combines TRBV10-1 with TRBJ2-3, with unresolved D. Per the germline V gene, CDR1 is WNHNN and CDR2 is SYGVQD (reference sequence). The CDR3 is 15 residues long. Trimming took off 5 bases at V and 5 bases at J, with 17 bases between the two ends. The CDR3 region has the DNA TGCGCCAGCAGTAGGTCTGGAGTCAGTGGAGATACGCAGTATTTT. Amino acids: CASSRSGVSGDTQYF.